What follows are 25 T cell receptor beta chains derived from one specimen sequenced in a study of T cell responses to AZD1222 COVID-19 vaccine. TCRdb's table, derived via immunoSEQ multiplex PCR, lists solely in-frame clones and lacks some. This repertoire shows approximately 150,000 clones, nearly 90% found once; its top ten account for about 5.4%. The source material was peripheral blood, sampled 28 days after the second dose of the MenACWY control vaccine. The source of these receptors is an adult who received the MenACWY meningococcal vaccine as a control.

The chain carries TRBV5-1 and TRBJ2-7; 7 bases are a match to TRBD1. This CDR3 contains 14 residues. V gave up 4 bases and J gave up 2 bases; unmatched junction bases: 6. The germline V gene has CDR1 SGHRS and CDR2 YFSETQ. CDR3 sequence (DNA): TGCGCCAGCAGCCTGACAGGGTTGGCCTACGAGCAGTACTTC. It translates to CASSLTGLAYEQYF.

V usage is TRBV11-3 and J usage is TRBJ2-2; TRBD1 agrees at 7 bases. The CDR3 extends over 15 amino acids. Germline-derived CDR1 and CDR2 are SGHNT and YENEEA. The V segment lost 5 bases and the J segment 4 bases; nucleotides outside the gene matches: 7. CDR3 coding DNA: TGTGCCAGCAGCAACGCACAGGGGATCACCGGGGAGCTGTTTTTT. This encodes CASSNAQGITGELFF.

This rearrangement joins TRBV7-2 to TRBJ1-2; 7 positions agree with TRBD1. Germline lookup yields CDR1 SGHTA and CDR2 FQGNSA. Trimming took 2 bases from V and 4 from J; bases not matched to a gene: 7. The length of the CDR3 is 15 residues. Here the CDR3 DNA reads TGTGCCAGCAGCTTATCGGACAGGTCTCTCTATGGCTACACCTTC. Translating it yields CASSLSDRSLYGYTF.

In its sample, this clone was seen once. The chain employs TRBV30 and TRBJ2-7; weak D call: TRBD2 (5 bases). Trimming removed 1 base at V and 0 bases at J, with 16 bases between. Germline CDR1 is GTSNPN and CDR2 is SVGIG (reference sequence). The CDR3 runs to 16 residues. CDR3 residues: CAWSDHRVGSSYEQYF. In DNA form, the CDR3 reads TGTGCCTGGAGTGACCACCGGGTGGGGAGCTCCTACGAGCAGTACTTC.

The chain combines TRBV19 with TRBJ2-1; 13 bases line up with TRBD2. Trimming removed 5 bases from V and 6 bases from J; junction bases left unmatched: 7. The CDR3 is made up of 16 amino acids. The germline V gene encodes CDR1 LNHDA and CDR2 SQIVND (reference sequence). The CDR3 loop is CASSPRGLAGTNEQFF. CDR3 nucleotides: TGTGCCAGTAGTCCCCGGGGACTAGCGGGGACCAATGAGCAGTTCTTC. The full variable domain, its missing parts supplied by reference TRBV19 and TRBJ2-1, is DGGITQSPKYLFRKEGQNVTLSCEQNLNHDAMYWYRQDPGQGLRLIYYSQIVNDFQKGDIAEGYSVSREKKESFPLTVTSAQKNPTAFYLCASSPRGLAGTNEQFFGPGTRLTVL.

The chain joins TRBV18 to TRBJ1-1; TRBD1 agrees at 9 bases. V gave up 4 bases and J gave up 4 bases; unmatched junction bases: 4. The CDR3 consists of 14 residues. The V gene's germline CDR1 is KGHSH and CDR2 LQKENI. The CDR3 DNA is TGTGCCAGCTCACTGTCGACAGGGGGCACTGAAGCTTTCTTT. Translated: CASSLSTGGTEAFF.

In regard to this clone: The sample carries other DNA sequences with the same CDR3. The V gene is TRBV7-2, the J gene TRBJ2-1; D is uncertain. V lost 3 bases, J lost 7 bases, and 4 bases lay in between. Germline V gene lookup returns CDR1 SGHTA and CDR2 FQGNSA. The CDR3 has 11 residues. The CDR3 loop is CASSFYNEQFF. CDR3 in DNA: TGTGCCAGCAGCTTTTATAATGAGCAGTTCTTC. Full variable domain (remainder filled in from reference TRBV7-2 and TRBJ2-1): GAGVSQSPSNKVTEKGKDVELRCDPISGHTALYWYRQSLGQGLEFLIYFQGNSAPDKSGLPSDRFSAERTGGSVSTLTIQRTQQEDSAVYLCASSFYNEQFFGPGTRLTVL.

This clone was observed once. The chain carries TRBV5-4 and TRBJ1-2; TRBD1 matches at 9 bases. This CDR3 is 15 amino acids long. Germline CDR1 SGHNT, CDR2 YYREEE (reference sequence). V was clipped by 4 bases and J by 1 base; unmatched bases: 5. The CDR3 coding sequence is TGTGCCAGCAGCGGCGGACAGGGGAATAACTATGGCTACACCTTC. Protein product: CASSGGQGNNYGYTF.

The chain carries TRBV7-2 and TRBJ2-3; the D gene is possibly TRBD1 (5 bases). V lost 0 bases and J lost 6, with 16 bases in between. This CDR3 region has 16 residues. In germline, CDR1 is SGHTA, CDR2 FQGNSA. CDR3 DNA: TGTGCCAGCAGCTTAGCGCATCGGCAGGGCAGGGATACGCAGTATTTT. Its translation is CASSLAHRQGRDTQYF.

The genes are TRBV13 and TRBJ2-2; 10 nucleotides match TRBD1. The ends lost 3 bases at V and 3 bases at J; junction bases unmatched: 1. The CDR3 extends over 15 amino acids. CDR1 is PRHDT and CDR2 is FYEKMQ in the germline V gene (reference sequence). The CDR3 reads CASSLGQGYTGELFF. The CDR3 nucleotides read TGTGCCAGCAGCTTGGGACAGGGGTACACCGGGGAGCTGTTTTTT.

This clone has a handful of counts. The rearrangement joins TRBV5-1 to TRBJ1-5; D unclear. CDR1 is SGHRS, CDR2 YFSETQ, per germline. The CDR3 extends over 15 amino acids. V lost 0 bases and J lost 2, with 9 bases in between. This chain's CDR3 is CASSLGSSGNQPQHF. CDR3 coding DNA: TGCGCCAGCAGCTTGGGCTCCTCGGGCAATCAGCCCCAGCATTTT.

This clone was observed a single time. The chain carries TRBV28 and TRBJ2-3, with D possibly matching TRBD2 (5 bases). From germline, CDR1 is MDHEN and CDR2 SYDVKM. The CDR3 spans 13 residues. Trimming took 5 bases from V and 0 from J, leaving 6 bases between them. The CDR3 here is CASSGGSTDTQYF. In DNA, the CDR3 is TGTGCCAGCAGTGGCGGGAGCACAGATACGCAGTATTTT. Filled out from reference TRBV28 and TRBJ2-3, the complete variable domain reads DVKVTQSSRYLVKRTGEKVFLECVQDMDHENMFWYRQDPGLGLRLIYFSYDVKMKEKGDIPEGYSVSREKKERFSLILESASTNQTSMYLCASSGGSTDTQYFGPGTRLTVL.

The V and J genes are TRBV4-1 and TRBJ1-1; D possibly corresponds to TRBD1 (5 bases). CDR3 length: 17 amino acids. Germline CDR1 is MGHRA and CDR2 is YSYEKL. V gave up 0 bases and J gave up 0 bases, with 14 bases separating them. CDR3 residues: CASSQELRGTMNTEAFF. CDR3 nucleotide sequence: TGCGCCAGCAGCCAAGAGCTCCGGGGGACCATGAACACTGAAGCTTTCTTT.

This chain's CDR3 is CASSQPGTGAYNSPLHF. CDR3 bases: TGTGCCAGCAGCCAGCCAGGGACAGGGGCATATAATTCACCCCTCCACTTT. The chain joins TRBV4-2 to TRBJ1-6; 10 bases fit TRBD1. The length of the CDR3 is 17 residues. Per germline, CDR1 LGHNA and CDR2 YNFKEQ. Trimming took 3 bases from V and 4 from J; bases not matched to a gene: 6.

The rearrangement uses TRBV5-1 and TRBJ1-1; 7 nucleotides agree with TRBD1. This CDR3 is built from 14 residues. The trim removed 0 bases at V and 7 bases at J, leaving 6 bases unmatched. CDR1 is SGHRS, CDR2 YFSETQ, per germline. DNA for the CDR3: TGCGCCAGCAGCTTGGTAGGGGGCAGTGTTGAAGCTTTCTTT. Amino acids: CASSLVGGSVEAFF. The full variable domain, its missing parts supplied by reference TRBV5-1 and TRBJ1-1, is KAGVTQTPRYLIKTRGQQVTLSCSPISGHRSVSWYQQTPGQGLQFLFEYFSETQRNKGNFPGRFSGRQFSNSRSEMNVSTLELGDSALYLCASSLVGGSVEAFFGQGTRLTVV.

The chain has TRBV18 and TRBJ2-2, with a possible D match to TRBD1 (5 bases). Germline assignment: CDR1 KGHSH and CDR2 LQKENI. The CDR3 sequence is 16 residues long. V lost 0 bases, J lost 2 bases, and 10 bases lay in between. The CDR3 bases are TGTGCCAGCTCACCACCGGCAGGGCTAAACACCGGGGAGCTGTTTTTT. Translating it yields CASSPPAGLNTGELFF.

This chain connects TRBV6-1 to TRBJ1-6; TRBD1 might be the D (5 bases). Trimming left V 4 bases short and J 2 bases short, with 18 bases between. Germline CDR1 is MNHNS and CDR2 is SASEGT. The CDR3 runs 18 residues. The CDR3 loop reads CASSVQGSVGTYNSPLHF. CDR3 DNA: TGTGCCAGCAGTGTGCAGGGTTCCGTAGGAACCTATAATTCACCCCTCCACTTT.

V and J are TRBV27 and TRBJ1-2, with D tentatively TRBD1 (6 bases). From germline, CDR1 is MNHEY and CDR2 SMNVEV (reference sequence). The CDR3 is made up of 17 amino acids. V lost 6 bases and J 6 bases, leaving 26 bases between the germline ends. CDR3 nucleotides: TGTGCCAGCAGGCGGGGGGGGACACCCGCCAGGGGTGATGGCTACACCTTC. Amino acids: CASRRGGTPARGDGYTF.

The V gene is TRBV5-4, the J gene TRBJ2-4; TRBD2 agrees at 10 bases. The CDR3 runs 16 residues. J gave up 9 bases and V 4 bases, and 13 bases lay outside the gene matches. Germline V gives CDR1 SGHNT, CDR2 YYREEE (reference sequence). In DNA form, the CDR3 reads TGTGCCAGCAGCCGGACGACTAGCGGGTATTCAGGCATTCAGTACTTC. Protein product: CASSRTTSGYSGIQYF.

This chain links TRBV28 with TRBJ2-7, with 9 nucleotides matching TRBD2. The CDR3 contains 17 residues. The germline gives CDR1 MDHEN, CDR2 SYDVKM. V dropped 6 bases and J dropped 6; count of bases not matched to a gene: 18. As DNA, the CDR3 is TGTGCCAGCAGGTCGACCTTATATGGCGGGAGGGCCCGCGAGCAGTACTTC. Amino acid sequence: CASRSTLYGGRAREQYF.

The chain recombines TRBV18 with TRBJ1-5, with 7 bases aligning to TRBD1. Germline lookup yields CDR1 KGHSH and CDR2 LQKENI. V lost 6 bases, J lost 4 bases, and 3 bases stayed unmatched. CDR3 size: 13 residues. The CDR3 reads CASSQGQNQPQHF. CDR3 nucleotide sequence: TGTGCCAGCTCGCAGGGACAGAATCAGCCCCAGCATTTT.

The CDR3 nucleotides are TGTGCCACCCAGACTGAAGTCAGAAACACCATATATTTT. It is translated as CATQTEVRNTIYF. The V and J genes are TRBV5-4 and TRBJ1-3; the D is unclear. The CDR3 spans 13 residues. V lost 9 bases to trimming and J lost 5 bases, with 15 bases between them. CDR1 is SGHNT, CDR2 YYREEE, per germline (reference sequence).

The chain uses TRBV27 and TRBJ1-5; possible D gene TRBD1, 5 bases. The CDR3 covers 13 residues. V was pared by 3 bases and J by 8 bases, with 11 bases between. The germline CDR1 and CDR2 sequences are MNHEY and SMNVEV (reference sequence). CDR3 amino acids: CASSLQGVEPQHF. The CDR3 bases are TGTGCCAGCAGTTTGCAGGGTGTGGAGCCCCAGCATTTT.

The chain employs TRBV10-3 and TRBJ1-5; D unresolved. V was pared by 0 bases and J by 3 bases, with 9 bases between. CDR3 size: 15 residues. Per germline, CDR1 ENHRY and CDR2 SYGVKD. Here the CDR3 reads CAISESTRPNQPQHF. The CDR3 DNA follows: TGTGCCATCAGTGAGTCAACGAGACCCAATCAGCCCCAGCATTTT.

The V and J genes are TRBV30 and TRBJ2-3; 9 positions match TRBD2. The ends lost 2 bases at V and 2 bases at J; junction bases unmatched: 8. CDR1 and CDR2 (germline): GTSNPN, SVGIG (reference sequence). The CDR3 is made up of 16 amino acids. The CDR3 nucleotides read TGTGCCTGGAGTTCGACCGGGACTAGCTTCACAGATACGCAGTATTTT. It translates to CAWSSTGTSFTDTQYF.